The rows below give T cell receptor beta chains drawn from one sample of a study of CD8 T cells in ankylosing spondylitis. TCRdb itself ran the 5' RACE reads through MiXCR, one entry per CDR3 protein. In the table there are about 240,000 distinct CDR3 sequences, about 9.1% of which are singletons. The specimen was blood, either unsorted or a sorted T cell fraction (not recorded which). The receptors originated from a male donor with ankylosing spondylitis or in good health (not recorded which). Both conserved end residues are part of each CDR3. The D gene is left open where the match is weak. Size is omitted from some rows. Given values are once, few, many or a class for expanded clones.

j_call | d_call | clone_size | v_call | cdr3_nt | cdr3_aa
TRBJ1-1 | NA | many | TRBV29-1 | TGCAGCGTTGCAACATTGAGTACTGAAGCTTTCTTT | CSVATLSTEAFF
TRBJ2-3 | NA | many | TRBV12-3/TRBV12-4 | TGTGCCAGCAGTTCTCTCCGACTACTCGACTTTGTGGGTACGCAGTATTTT | CASSSLRLLDFVGTQYF
TRBJ2-7 | NA | many | TRBV20-1 | TGCAGTGCTAGAGAAAGGACAGCCTACGAGCAGTACTTC | CSARERTAYEQYF
TRBJ2-5 | TRBD1 | many | TRBV29-1 | TGCAGCGGTACACAGGGGATCGACGAGACCCAGTACTTC | CSGTQGIDETQYF
TRBJ2-5 | NA | many | TRBV11-2 | TGTGCCAGCAGCTTAGGCTCCCGACCGGGGCAAGAGACCCAGTACTTC | CASSLGSRPGQETQYF
TRBJ1-1 | TRBD1 | many | TRBV9 | TGTGCCAGCAGCCCGTCCTTCTCCTTTCCCGGGACAGGGAAGATGAACACTGAAGCTTTCTTT | CASSPSFSFPGTGKMNTEAFF
TRBJ2-1 | TRBD1 | NA | TRBV7-8 | TGTGCCAGCAGCTCATACCGGGACAGGGGGCCTGAGCAGTTCTTC | CASSSYRDRGPEQFF
TRBJ2-7 | NA | many | TRBV7-2 | TGTGCCAGCAGCTTAAACTACGAGCAGTACTTC | CASSLNYEQYF
TRBJ1-1 | NA | NA | TRBV3-1 | TGTGCCAGCAGCCAAGAAGGGCAGGGGATGAACACTGAAGCTTTCTTT | CASSQEGQGMNTEAFF
TRBJ2-3 | TRBD2 | many | TRBV11-2 | TGTGCCAGCAGCACCTGGACTAGCGGGGGGAGTCGCGCAGATACGCAGTATTTT | CASSTWTSGGSRADTQYF
TRBJ1-3 | TRBD1 | many | TRBV5-1 | TGCGCCAGCAGCTTGGCTCCGGGACAGTCTGGAAACACCATATATTTT | CASSLAPGQSGNTIYF
TRBJ2-7 | NA | many | TRBV5-1 | TGCGCCAGCAGCTTGGTTCCAGGCTACGAGCAGTACTTC | CASSLVPGYEQYF
TRBJ1-1 | TRBD1 | many | TRBV9 | TGTGCCAGCAGCGAACAGGGGCCGGACACTGAAGCTTTCTTT | CASSEQGPDTEAFF
TRBJ1-4 | NA | many | TRBV4-3 | TGCGCCAGCAGCAAAGGGAGCCGACTTCAAGAAAAACTGTTTTTT | CASSKGSRLQEKLFF
TRBJ1-2 | NA | few | TRBV7-2 | TGTGCCAGCAGCTTACTGGATAACTATGGCTACACCTTC | CASSLLDNYGYTF
TRBJ2-2 | TRBD1 | few | TRBV4-2 | TGTGCCAGCAGCCAAGATCAGGGGGCGCCCACCGGGGAGCTGTTTTTT | CASSQDQGAPTGELFF
TRBJ2-1 | TRBD2 | many | TRBV5-1 | TGCGCCAGCCTCGGGACTAGCGGGAGGTCGTACAATGAGCAGTTCTTC | CASLGTSGRSYNEQFF
TRBJ2-2 | NA | many | TRBV27 | TGTGCCAGCACATTCTCGATAGGCGATCGTTCCGGGGAGCTGTTTTTT | CASTFSIGDRSGELFF
TRBJ2-1 | NA | many | TRBV20-1 | TGCAGTGCCGTGGGGGGGGGCCTCCTCTACAATGAGCAGTTCTTC | CSAVGGGLLYNEQFF
TRBJ2-2 | NA | few | TRBV9 | TGTGCCAGCAGCGTACATTACACCGGGGAGCTGTTTTTT | CASSVHYTGELFF
TRBJ1-3 | NA | many | TRBV7-2 | TGTGCCAGCAGCTTACAGTCCAGGGTGGGAAACACCATATATTTT | CASSLQSRVGNTIYF
TRBJ2-5 | TRBD2 | many | TRBV20-1 | TGCAGTGCCCTAAGGGCTAGCGGCAAGGGAGCAGAGACCCAGTACTTC | CSALRASGKGAETQYF
TRBJ1-2 | NA | many | TRBV20-1 | TGCAGTGCTAGTGCCAGATCTTATGGCTACACCTTC | CSASARSYGYTF
TRBJ2-5 | NA | NA | TRBV5-1 | TGCGCCAGCAGCTCTCGACCTGAATCCCCCACCTGGCGAGAGACCCAGTACTTC | CASSSRPESPTWRETQYF
TRBJ1-1 | TRBD1 | many | TRBV7-2 | TGTGCCAGCAGCTACGGGACAGGAGCGAACACTGAAGCTTTCTTT | CASSYGTGANTEAFF
TRBJ2-3 | TRBD2 | many | TRBV7-9 | TGTGCCAGCAGCTTAGGCGGGAGCGCAGATACGCAGTATTTT | CASSLGGSADTQYF
TRBJ2-7 | NA | many | TRBV7-2 | TGTGCCAGCTCCCGATCCCGGGGGAGGTACGAGCAGTACTTC | CASSRSRGRYEQYF
TRBJ1-5 | NA | many | TRBV29-1 | TGCAGCGTTGAAGATCATCGACAGATGAGGAATCAGCCCCAGCATTTT | CSVEDHRQMRNQPQHF
TRBJ1-5 | TRBD1 | many | TRBV4-3 | TGCGCCAGCAGCCAAGATTGGGGGACAGGGGGATTTCAGCCCCAGCATTTT | CASSQDWGTGGFQPQHF
TRBJ1-1 | TRBD1 | NA | TRBV6-2/TRBV6-3 | TGTGCCAGCAGTTGTCTGGACAGGGCCGATTGCACTGAAGCTTTCTTT | CASSCLDRADCTEAFF
TRBJ2-1 | NA | NA | TRBV7-3 | TGTGCCAGCAGCTTAGTGGGGAGCTCCTACAATGAGCGGTTCTTC | CASSLVGSSYNERFF
TRBJ2-7 | NA | few | TRBV7-2 | TGTGCCAGCAGCTTAGGAGGGGTGAACTACGAGCAGTACTTC | CASSLGGVNYEQYF
TRBJ2-4 | NA | many | TRBV11-2 | TGTGCCAGCTCCTCCTTAGCCAAAAACATTCAGTACTTC | CASSSLAKNIQYF
TRBJ2-7 | TRBD1 | many | TRBV6-5 | TGTGCCAGCAGTTACTCCCGGGACAGGGGGAACGAGCAGTACTTC | CASSYSRDRGNEQYF
TRBJ2-1 | NA | many | TRBV11-2 | TGTGCCAGCAGCTTTAGGGGGGATAGATCCTACAATGAGCAGTTCTTC | CASSFRGDRSYNEQFF
TRBJ2-7 | NA | many | TRBV5-1 | TGCGCCAGCAGCTTGACAGGGACCAACGAGCAGTACTTC | CASSLTGTNEQYF
TRBJ2-1 | NA | few | TRBV25-1 | TGTGCCAGCAGTTGGGGCCTCAATGAGCAGTTCTTC | CASSWGLNEQFF
TRBJ2-5 | NA | many | TRBV7-9 | TGTGCCAGCAGCCTATATCATAGGGAGGAGACCCAGTACTTC | CASSLYHREETQYF
TRBJ1-2 | NA | many | TRBV7-9 | TGTGCCAGCAGCTTTCCGATTCAGGGAGGCGGCTACACCTTC | CASSFPIQGGGYTF
TRBJ2-7 | TRBD1 | many | TRBV20-1 | TGCAGTGCCATGGACAGGAAGTACGAGCAGTACTTC | CSAMDRKYEQYF
TRBJ2-3 | NA | few | TRBV21-1 | TGTGCCAGCAGCGGGGGACTAGCAGTAGATACGCAGTATTTT | CASSGGLAVDTQYF
TRBJ1-1 | NA | NA | TRBV7-3 | TGTGCCAGCAGCGCAACTGGAGGGACTGAAGCTTTCTTT | CASSATGGTEAFF
TRBJ2-1 | TRBD2 | many | TRBV20-1 | TGCAGTGCTTCCCAAGCGGGGAGCTCCTACAATGAGCAGTTCTTC | CSASQAGSSYNEQFF
TRBJ2-5 | NA | many | TRBV5-5 | TGTGCCAGCAGCTGGGCGGACAGAAAAGAGACCCAGTACTTC | CASSWADRKETQYF
TRBJ2-2 | NA | once | TRBV12-3/TRBV12-4 | TGTGCCAGCAGTTCCCCGGGGAAAGGCACCGGGGAGCTGTTTTTT | CASSSPGKGTGELFF